This TCR beta chain emerged from a study of T-cell memory formation after mild COVID-19. Study-wide background: TCR clustering was largely donor specific. The study's findings and limits: Of the contracting clones, CD4+ ones lay mainly in CM and EM, and CD8+ ones in EMRA. Clones that contracted from day 15 to 85 were balanced CD4/CD8, while later expanders leaned CD4+.

The germline gives CDR1 SGHRS, CDR2 YFSETQ. Between the trimmed V and J ends, which lost 5 bases and 1 base, there was a span of 12 bases. The CDR3 totals 14 residues. In this sample, this clonotype turned up a few times. Its cognate antigen is unknown. Libraries for TCRalpha and TCRbeta carried sample barcodes and unique molecular identifiers via 5'RACE. MiXCR, applied by TCRdb to the 5' RACE reads, yields one record per CDR3 protein. The sample lists around 200,000 distinct CDR3 sequences; 18% were seen once. This receptor was taken from a man aged 18 to 29 who had mild COVID-19 (a few samples of this study predate the infection). Cell type and time point are not known. Sequencing was carried out using PBMCs or a T cell subset sorted from them (not recorded which). V usage is TRBV5-1 and J usage is TRBJ1-1, with D unclear. The CDR3 loop reads CASRQPYRNTEAFF. In DNA form, the CDR3 reads TGCGCCAGCAGACAGCCCTACCGGAACACTGAAGCTTTCTTT.